Below are 7 T cell receptor beta chains sequenced from a single sample in a study of blood T cell repertoires in COVID-19. Assay used: immunoSEQ multiplex PCR; TCRdb lists only in-frame clones, some missing. The sample includes roughly 100,000 clones, over 60% seen only once; the top ten take 6.2%. Sequencing was performed on peripheral blood. These receptors were collected from an older man with COVID-19, enrolled during active disease.

This chain joins TRBV11-3 and TRBJ2-1; 11 bases are shared with TRBD2. From germline, CDR1 is SGHNT and CDR2 YENEEA. The V and J ends lost 2 bases and 5 bases, in that order; junction bases with no gene match: 2. The CDR3 is made up of 15 amino acids. The CDR3: CASSLRLAGHNEQFF. CDR3 in DNA: TGTGCCAGCAGCTTAAGACTAGCGGGACACAATGAGCAGTTCTTC.

This chain connects TRBV6-2 or TRBV6-3 to TRBJ2-5; TRBD2 matches at 10 bases. Per germline, CDR1 MNHEY and CDR2 SVGEGT. Trimming took 2 bases from V and 5 from J; bases not matched to a gene: 11. This CDR3 has 17 amino acids. The CDR3 nucleotides are TGTGCCAGCAGTTACGGCGGACTAGCGGCCTCATTTGAGACCCAGTACTTC. The encoded protein is CASSYGGLAASFETQYF.

This chain links TRBV27 with TRBJ2-5; D perhaps matches TRBD2 (5 bases). The germline V gene has CDR1 MNHEY and CDR2 SMNVEV (reference sequence). The CDR3 loop spans 15 amino acids. The V end was cut by 5 bases, the J end by 1 base, with 14 bases between. CDR3 nucleotide sequence: TGTGCCAGCAGTCCCCCCGGACTGCTCCAAGAGACCCAGTACTTC. Protein sequence: CASSPPGLLQETQYF.

This clone came up a few times. The chain links TRBV6-5 to TRBJ2-5, with TRBD2 matching 11 bases. Per the germline V gene, CDR1 is MNHEY and CDR2 is SVGAGI. The CDR3 has 15 residues. V lost 5 bases and J lost 4; bases outside the gene matches: 6. CDR3 coding DNA: TGTGCCAGCAGTCCCGGGACTAGCGGAGGAGAGACCCAGTACTTC. This codes for CASSPGTSGGETQYF.

The rearrangement joins TRBV6-5 to TRBJ1-2; the D is unclear. Germline values: CDR1 MNHEY, CDR2 SVGAGI. The CDR3 has 13 residues. Trimming removed 4 bases at V and 4 bases at J, with 10 bases between. CDR3 nucleotide sequence: TGTGCCAGCAGTTCGGGGTCAGGCTATGGCTACACCTTC. Translated, it gives CASSSGSGYGYTF.

With regard to this clone: The conserved closing phenylalanine or tryptophan is absent in this CDR3, likely reflecting a read error. The DNA is left out, because the CDR3 cannot be placed on it with certainty; the CDR3 is given as TCRdb lists it. The rearrangement joins TRBV3-1 (or the pseudogene TRBV3-2) to TRBJ1-2; TRBD1, as called in the table, went unchecked against the DNA. Germline V gives CDR1 LGHDT, CDR2 YNNKEL (reference sequence). The CDR3 extends over 8 residues, inclusive of both ends. The CDR3 sequence: CASSPAQG.

This chain uses TRBV2 with TRBJ2-7; D is uncertain. Trimming shortened V by 1 base and J by 3 bases, and 4 bases separated the two germline ends. The CDR3 sequence is 12 residues long. Germline V gene sequence: CDR1 SNHLY, CDR2 FYNNEI. This CDR3 reads CASSEDGYEQYF. The CDR3 DNA follows: TGTGCCAGCAGTGAAGACGGCTACGAGCAGTACTTC.